The TCR beta chain under discussion was sequenced for a study of CD8 T cells in Susac syndrome. For the study at large: Sequenced Susac syndrome patients included over five with active disease and eight or nine who were in remission.

With random hexamers, reverse transcription was performed on about 0.5 to 1 ug of RNA. TCRdb independently ran MiXCR on the immunoSEQ multiplex PCR reads; one entry per CDR3 protein. The table includes about 190,000 distinct CDR3 sequences, 91% detected once. CDR3 length: 13 residues. The V gene's germline CDR1 is SGHRS and CDR2 YFSETQ. V shed 0 bases and J shed 8 bases, with 9 bases lying between them. TCR beta was sequenced from blood CD8+ and CD4+ T cells. Negative isolation was used for CD8+ and CD4+ T cells, and FACS enrichment was applied to TEMRA cells. Sample: CD4+ T cells from PBMCs. The chain carries TRBV5-1 and TRBJ2-1; D is possibly TRBD1 (5 bases). This TCR came from a human donor with Susac syndrome. The CDR3 coding sequence is TGCGCCAGCAGCTTGGCCGACAGTTATGAGCAGTTCTTC. Translating it yields CASSLADSYEQFF.